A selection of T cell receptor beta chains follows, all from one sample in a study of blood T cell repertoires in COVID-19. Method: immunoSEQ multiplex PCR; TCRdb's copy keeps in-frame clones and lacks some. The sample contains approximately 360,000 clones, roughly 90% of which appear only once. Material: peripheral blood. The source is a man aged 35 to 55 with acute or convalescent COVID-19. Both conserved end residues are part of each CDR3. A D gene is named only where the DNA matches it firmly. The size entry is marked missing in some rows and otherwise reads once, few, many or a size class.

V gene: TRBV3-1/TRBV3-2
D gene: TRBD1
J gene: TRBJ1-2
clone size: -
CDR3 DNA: TGTGCCAGCAGCCGACGACAGGGGGCCTCCTATGGCTACACCTTC
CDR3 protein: CASSRRQGASYGYTF

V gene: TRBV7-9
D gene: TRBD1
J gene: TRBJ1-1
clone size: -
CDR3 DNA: TGTGCCAGCAGCTTCGACAGGGTCACTGAAGCTTTCTTT
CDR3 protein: CASSFDRVTEAFF

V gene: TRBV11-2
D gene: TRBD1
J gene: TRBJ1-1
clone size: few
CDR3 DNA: TGTGCCAGCAGCCGTACGACAGGGGGCAGGAACACTGAAGCTTTCTTT
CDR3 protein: CASSRTTGGRNTEAFF

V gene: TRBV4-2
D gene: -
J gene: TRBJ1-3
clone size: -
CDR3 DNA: TGTGCCAGCAGGGAAATAGACCGGGGCTCTGGAAACACCATATATTTT
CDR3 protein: CASREIDRGSGNTIYF

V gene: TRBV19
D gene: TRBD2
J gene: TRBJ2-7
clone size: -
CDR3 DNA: TGTGCCAGTAGTATAGGGACTAGCGGGGACTACGAGCAGTACTTC
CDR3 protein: CASSIGTSGDYEQYF

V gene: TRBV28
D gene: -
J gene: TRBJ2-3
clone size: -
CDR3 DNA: TGTGCCAGCAGTTTTTCGGACGGACTATCAGATACGCAGTATTTT
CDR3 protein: CASSFSDGLSDTQYF

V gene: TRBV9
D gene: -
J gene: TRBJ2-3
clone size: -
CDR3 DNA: TGTGCCAGCAGCGCCATCGAGGGGCAGTATTTT
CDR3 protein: CASSAIEGQYF

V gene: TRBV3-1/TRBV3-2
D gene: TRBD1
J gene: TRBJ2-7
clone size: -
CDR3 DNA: TGTGCCAGCAGCCAAGATTCCGGGACAGCCACCTACGAGCAGTACTTC
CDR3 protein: CASSQDSGTATYEQYF

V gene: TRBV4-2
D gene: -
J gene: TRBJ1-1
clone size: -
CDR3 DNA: TGTGCCAGCAGCCACCCTCGGGGGGGCGCCTGGGGTTTGAACACTGAAGCTTTCTTT
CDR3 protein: CASSHPRGGAWGLNTEAFF

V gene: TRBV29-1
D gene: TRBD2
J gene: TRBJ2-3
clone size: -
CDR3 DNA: TGCAGCGACCGACTAGCGGGAGGGGCAGATACGCAGTATTTT
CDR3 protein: CSDRLAGGADTQYF

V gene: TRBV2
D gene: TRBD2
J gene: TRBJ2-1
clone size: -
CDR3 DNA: TGTGCCAGCCAACGACTAGCGGCAAACAATGAGCAGTTCTTC
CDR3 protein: CASQRLAANNEQFF

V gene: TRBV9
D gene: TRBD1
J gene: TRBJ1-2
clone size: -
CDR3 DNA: TGTGCCAGCAGCGGGGACAGCACCTACACCTTC
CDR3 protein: CASSGDSTYTF

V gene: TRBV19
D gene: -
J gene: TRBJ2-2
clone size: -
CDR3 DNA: TGTGCCAGTAGTAGACGGGGAGTTGACACCGGGGAGCTGTTTTTT
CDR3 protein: CASSRRGVDTGELFF

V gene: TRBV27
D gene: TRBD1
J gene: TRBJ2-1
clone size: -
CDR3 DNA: TGTGCCAGCAGTTCCCGGGACAGGGTAATCAATGAGCAGTTCTTC
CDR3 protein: CASSSRDRVINEQFF

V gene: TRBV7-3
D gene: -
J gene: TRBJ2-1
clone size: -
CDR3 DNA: TGTGCCAGCAGCAGGGGACGGGAGAATGAGCAGTTCTTC
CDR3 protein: CASSRGRENEQFF

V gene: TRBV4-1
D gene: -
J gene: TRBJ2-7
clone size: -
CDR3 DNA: TGCGCCAGCAGCCAAGATTCTCGGGTCGACTACGAGCAGTACTTC
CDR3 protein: CASSQDSRVDYEQYF

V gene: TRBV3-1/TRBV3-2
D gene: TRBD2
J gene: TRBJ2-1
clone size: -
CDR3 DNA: TGTGCCAGCAGCCAAAAGACTAGCGGGGCCTACAATGAGCAGTTCTTC
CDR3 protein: CASSQKTSGAYNEQFF

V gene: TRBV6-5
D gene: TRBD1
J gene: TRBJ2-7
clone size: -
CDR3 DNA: TGTGCCAGCAGAGAGAGGGGACAGAGTTACGAGCAGTACTTC
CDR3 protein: CASRERGQSYEQYF

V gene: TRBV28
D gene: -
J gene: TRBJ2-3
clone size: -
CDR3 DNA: TGTGCCAGCAGTTTCAGGTCCCGCTATACGCAGTATTTT
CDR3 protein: CASSFRSRYTQYF

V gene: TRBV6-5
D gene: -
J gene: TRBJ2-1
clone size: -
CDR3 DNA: TGTGCCAGCAGTCAACAGGGTTATGAGCAGTTCTTC
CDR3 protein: CASSQQGYEQFF

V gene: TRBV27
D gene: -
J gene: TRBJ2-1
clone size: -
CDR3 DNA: TGTGCCAGCAGTCCCCACCCGACAGGTTCTACCAATGAGCAGTTCTTC
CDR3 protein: CASSPHPTGSTNEQFF

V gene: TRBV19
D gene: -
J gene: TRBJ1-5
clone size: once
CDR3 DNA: TGTGCCAGTAGTACACAGGGAGTTCAGCCCCAGCATTTT
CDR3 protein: CASSTQGVQPQHF

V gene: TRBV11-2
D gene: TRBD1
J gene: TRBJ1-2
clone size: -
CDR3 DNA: TGTGCCAGCAGCTTAGTCACCGGGACAGCAGACTTC
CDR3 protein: CASSLVTGTADF

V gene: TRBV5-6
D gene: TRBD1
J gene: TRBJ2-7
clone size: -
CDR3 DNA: TGTGCCAGCAGCTTTGGGACAGGGGGCAACTCCTACGAGCAGTACTTC
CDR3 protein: CASSFGTGGNSYEQYF

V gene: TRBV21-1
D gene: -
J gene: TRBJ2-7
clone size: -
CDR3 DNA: TGTGCCAGCAGCCCCCTGGGGACAGGGGATGGCTACGAGCAGTACTTC
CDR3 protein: CASSPLGTGDGYEQYF

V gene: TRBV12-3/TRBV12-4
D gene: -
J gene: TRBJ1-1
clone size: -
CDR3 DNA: TGTGCCAGCACCCTGACAGTGAACACTGAAGCTTTCTTT
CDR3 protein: CASTLTVNTEAFF

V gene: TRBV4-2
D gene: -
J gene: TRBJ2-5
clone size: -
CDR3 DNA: TGTGCCAGCAGCCAAGCTTGGCAGGGAGAGACCCAGTACTTC
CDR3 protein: CASSQAWQGETQYF

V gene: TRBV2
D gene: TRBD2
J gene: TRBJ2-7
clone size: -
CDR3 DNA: TGTGCCAGCGGGTCCCCGGGAGGTAAGCCAATCTACGAGCAGTACTTC
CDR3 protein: CASGSPGGKPIYEQYF

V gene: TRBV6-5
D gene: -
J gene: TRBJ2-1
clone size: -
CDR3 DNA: TGTGCCAGCGCTAGGGGGACCTACAATGAGCAGTTCTTC
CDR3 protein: CASARGTYNEQFF

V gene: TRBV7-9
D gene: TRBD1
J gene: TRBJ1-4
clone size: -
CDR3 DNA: TGTGCCAGCAGCTTGGACAGGGGAGTGGAAAAACTGTTTTTT
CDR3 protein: CASSLDRGVEKLFF

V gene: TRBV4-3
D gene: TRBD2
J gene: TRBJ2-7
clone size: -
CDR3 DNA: TGCGCCAGCAGCCAAGACCGGGGGGGGATCTACGAGCAGTACTTC
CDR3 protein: CASSQDRGGIYEQYF

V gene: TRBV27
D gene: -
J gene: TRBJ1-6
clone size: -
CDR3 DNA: TGTGCCAGCAGTTTGACACAGGATTCACCCCTCCACTTT
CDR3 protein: CASSLTQDSPLHF

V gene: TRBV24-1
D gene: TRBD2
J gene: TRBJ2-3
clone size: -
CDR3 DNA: TGTGCCACCAGTGACCCGGGACTAGCGGGGGACGGCACAGATACGCAGTATTTT
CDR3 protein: CATSDPGLAGDGTDTQYF

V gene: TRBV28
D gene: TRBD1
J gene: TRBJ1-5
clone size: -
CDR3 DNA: TGTGCCAGCAGCCCGACCGGGACAGGGAATTCCGATCAGCCCCAGCATTTT
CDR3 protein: CASSPTGTGNSDQPQHF

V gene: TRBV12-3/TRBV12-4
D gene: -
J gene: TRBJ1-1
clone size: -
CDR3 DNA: TGTGCCAGCAGTTTCTCTACTGAAGCTTTCTTT
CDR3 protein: CASSFSTEAFF

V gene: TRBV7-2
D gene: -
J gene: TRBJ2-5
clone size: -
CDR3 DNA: TGTGCCAGCAGCCCCGCTCGGGAGACCCAGTACTTC
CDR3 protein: CASSPARETQYF

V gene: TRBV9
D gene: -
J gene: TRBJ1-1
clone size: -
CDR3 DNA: TGTGCCAGCAGGGGGCAGGGAAGTGGTAAGACTGAAGCTTTCTTT
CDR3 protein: CASRGQGSGKTEAFF

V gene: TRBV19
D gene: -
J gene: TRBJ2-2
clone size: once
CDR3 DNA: TGTGCCAGTAGTGATGCGAGGGGGGGCCCAATCCTAGGGGAGCTGTTTTTT
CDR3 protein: CASSDARGGPILGELFF

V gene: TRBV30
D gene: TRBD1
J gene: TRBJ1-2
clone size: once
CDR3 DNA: TGTGCCTGGAGACTGGACAGGGGGACCAGCTATGGCTACACCTTC
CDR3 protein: CAWRLDRGTSYGYTF

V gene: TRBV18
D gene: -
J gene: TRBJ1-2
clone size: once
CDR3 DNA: TGTGCCAGCTCACTTTCCGGGGGGGTGCAGAACTATGGCTACACCTTC
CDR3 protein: CASSLSGGVQNYGYTF

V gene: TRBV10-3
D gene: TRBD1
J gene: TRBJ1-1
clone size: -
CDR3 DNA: TGTGCCATCAGTGAGTCTAGGGGGCGGGAGAACACTGAAGCTTTCTTT
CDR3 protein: CAISESRGRENTEAFF

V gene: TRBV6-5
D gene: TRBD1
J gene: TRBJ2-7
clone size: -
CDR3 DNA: TGTGCCAGCAGTTTGACAGGGCCGTCCTACGAGCAGTACTTC
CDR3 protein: CASSLTGPSYEQYF

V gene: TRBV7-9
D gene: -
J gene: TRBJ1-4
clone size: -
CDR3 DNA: TGTGCCAGCAGCTTAGGACAGAGAGCAACTAATGAAAAACTGTTTTTT
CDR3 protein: CASSLGQRATNEKLFF

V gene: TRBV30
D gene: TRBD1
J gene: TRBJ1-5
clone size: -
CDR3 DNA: TGTGCCTGGAGTGACGGAGGGGGCGGCAATCAGCCCCAGCATTTT
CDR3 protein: CAWSDGGGGNQPQHF

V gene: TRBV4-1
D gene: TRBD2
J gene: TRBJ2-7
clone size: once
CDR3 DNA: TGCGCCAGCAGCCTTAGCGGGGGCAATTCCTACGAGCAGTACTTC
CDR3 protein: CASSLSGGNSYEQYF

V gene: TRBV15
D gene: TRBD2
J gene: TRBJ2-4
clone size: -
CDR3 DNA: TGTGCCACCAGCAGAGATCTGTGGGGGGGAAACATTCAGTACTTC
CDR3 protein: CATSRDLWGGNIQYF

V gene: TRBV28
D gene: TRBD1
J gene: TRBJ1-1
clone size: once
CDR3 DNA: TGTGCCAGCAGCCCACTGACAGGGTTGAACACTGAAGCTTTCTTT
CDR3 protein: CASSPLTGLNTEAFF

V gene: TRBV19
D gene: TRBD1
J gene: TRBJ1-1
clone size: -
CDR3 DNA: TGTGCCAGTACCCGGGGGACAGCCCTTTTTAGGAACACTGAAGCTTTCTTT
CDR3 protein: CASTRGTALFRNTEAFF

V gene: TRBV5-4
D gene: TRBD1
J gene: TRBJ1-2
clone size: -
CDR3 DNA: TGTGCCAGCAGCTTGTACCGGACAGGGGGCCAGGGCTACACCTTC
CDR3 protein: CASSLYRTGGQGYTF

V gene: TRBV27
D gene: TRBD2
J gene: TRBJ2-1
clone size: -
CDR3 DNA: TGTGCCAGCAGTGAACAATTGGGACTAGCGGGGTACTCCTACAATGAGCAGTTCTTC
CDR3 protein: CASSEQLGLAGYSYNEQFF

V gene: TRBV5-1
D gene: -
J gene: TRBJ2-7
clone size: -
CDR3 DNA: TGCGCCAGCGGGGACACGCGCTACGAGCAGTACTTC
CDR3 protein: CASGDTRYEQYF

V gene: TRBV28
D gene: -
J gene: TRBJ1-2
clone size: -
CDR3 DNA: TGTGCCAGCAGTTTCGGGGAGATCTATGGCTACACCTTC
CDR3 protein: CASSFGEIYGYTF

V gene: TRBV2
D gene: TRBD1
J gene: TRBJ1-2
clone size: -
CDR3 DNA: TGTGCCAGCAGGGACAGGGGGCTAAACTATGGCTACACCTTC
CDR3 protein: CASRDRGLNYGYTF

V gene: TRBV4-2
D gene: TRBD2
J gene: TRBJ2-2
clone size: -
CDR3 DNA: TGTGCCAGCAGCCCACTAGCGGGAGGATACACCGGGGAGCTGTTTTTT
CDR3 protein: CASSPLAGGYTGELFF

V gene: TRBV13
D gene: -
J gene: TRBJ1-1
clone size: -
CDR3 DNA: TGTGCCAGCAGCCCCCGGTCCAGGGCAAACACTGAAGCTTTCTTT
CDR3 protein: CASSPRSRANTEAFF

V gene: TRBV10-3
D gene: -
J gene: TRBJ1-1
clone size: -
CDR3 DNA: TGTGCCATCAGTACAGACCCGGCGAACACTGAAGCTTTCTTT
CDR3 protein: CAISTDPANTEAFF

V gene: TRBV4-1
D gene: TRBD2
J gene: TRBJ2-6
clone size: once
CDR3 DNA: TGCGCCAGCAGCCAAGATCGGGGGGAGTCTTCTGGGGCCAACGTCCTGACTTTC
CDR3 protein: CASSQDRGESSGANVLTF